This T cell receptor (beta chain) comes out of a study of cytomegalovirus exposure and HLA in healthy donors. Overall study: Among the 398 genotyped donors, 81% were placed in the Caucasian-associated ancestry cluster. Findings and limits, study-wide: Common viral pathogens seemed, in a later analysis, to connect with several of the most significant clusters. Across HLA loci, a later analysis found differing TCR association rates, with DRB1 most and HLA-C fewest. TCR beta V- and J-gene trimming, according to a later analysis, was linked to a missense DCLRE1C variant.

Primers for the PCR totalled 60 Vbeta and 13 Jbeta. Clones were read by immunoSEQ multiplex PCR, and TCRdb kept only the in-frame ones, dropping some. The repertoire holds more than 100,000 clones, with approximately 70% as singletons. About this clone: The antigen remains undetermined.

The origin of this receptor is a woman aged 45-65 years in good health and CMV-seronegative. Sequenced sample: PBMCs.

CDR3 sequence reads: CASSLGTSYSYEQYF. The CDR3 coding sequence is TGTGCCAGCAGCCTAGGGACTAGCTACTCCTACGAGCAGTACTTC. J is TRBJ2-7 and V is TRBV7-2; 9 nucleotides match TRBD2. The germline CDR1 and CDR2 sequences are SGHTA and FQGNSA. The length of the CDR3 is 15 residues. The trim removed 5 bases at V and 0 bases at J, leaving 5 bases unmatched.